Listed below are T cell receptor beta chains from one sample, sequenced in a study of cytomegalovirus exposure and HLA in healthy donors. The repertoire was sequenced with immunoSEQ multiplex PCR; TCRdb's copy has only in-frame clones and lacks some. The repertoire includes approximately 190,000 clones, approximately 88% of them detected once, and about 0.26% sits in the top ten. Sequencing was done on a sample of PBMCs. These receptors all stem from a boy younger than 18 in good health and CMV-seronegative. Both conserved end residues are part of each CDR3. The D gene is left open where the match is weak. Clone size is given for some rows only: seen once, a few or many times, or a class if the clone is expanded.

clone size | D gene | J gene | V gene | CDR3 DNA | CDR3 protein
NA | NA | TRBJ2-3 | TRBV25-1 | TGTGCCAGCAGTGATCGGCGGGACCCAAGCACAGATACGCAGTATTTT | CASSDRRDPSTDTQYF
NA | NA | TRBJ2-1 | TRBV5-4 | TGTGCCAGCAGCCGCGAGGCCTCCTACAATGAGCAGTTCTTC | CASSREASYNEQFF
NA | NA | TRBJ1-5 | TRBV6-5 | TGTGCCAGCGGGGGGGTTGGGGACGGCAATCAGCCCCAGCATTTT | CASGGVGDGNQPQHF
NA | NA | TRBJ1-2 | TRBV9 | TGTGCCAGCAGCGTAGGCCAGGGTAACTATGGCTACACCTTC | CASSVGQGNYGYTF
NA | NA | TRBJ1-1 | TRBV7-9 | TGTGCCAGCAGCCTAAAGACCGCCGGGTTTGAAGCTTTCTTT | CASSLKTAGFEAFF
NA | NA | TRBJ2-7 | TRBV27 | TGTGCCAGCATTCCCCGGGGGGCGACACCTTACGAGCAGTACTTC | CASIPRGATPYEQYF
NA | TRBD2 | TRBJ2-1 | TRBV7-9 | TGTGCCAGCAGAGAGGGTACTAGCGGGAGTATCAATGAGCAGTTCTTC | CASREGTSGSINEQFF
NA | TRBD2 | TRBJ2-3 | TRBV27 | TGTGCCAGCAACCCTCCGGGACTAGCGGGGGGGGATACGCAGTATTTT | CASNPPGLAGGDTQYF
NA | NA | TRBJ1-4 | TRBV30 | TGTGCCGGACAGTTGACCAAAAAACTGTTTTTT | CAGQLTKKLFF
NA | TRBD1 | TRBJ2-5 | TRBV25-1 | TGTGCCAGCAGTGAATCTAGGGGGCTGGAGACCCAGTACTTC | CASSESRGLETQYF
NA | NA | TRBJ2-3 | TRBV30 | TGTGCCTGGAAGAACAGTCTAACGCAGTATTTT | CAWKNSLTQYF
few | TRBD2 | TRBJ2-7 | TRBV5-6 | TGTGCCAGCAGCTTGGTGAGCGGGGGGGCCGGGTACGAGCAGTACTTC | CASSLVSGGAGYEQYF
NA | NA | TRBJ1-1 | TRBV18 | TGTGCCAGCTCACGGGGAGGGAACACTGAAGCTTTCTTT | CASSRGGNTEAFF
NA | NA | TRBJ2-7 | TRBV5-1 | TGCGCCAGCAGCCTAGGGGGTTTAGGCTACGAGCAGTACTTC | CASSLGGLGYEQYF
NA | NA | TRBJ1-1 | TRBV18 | TGTGCCAGCTCACCGACGAAGACTTCGAACACTGAAGCTTTCTTT | CASSPTKTSNTEAFF